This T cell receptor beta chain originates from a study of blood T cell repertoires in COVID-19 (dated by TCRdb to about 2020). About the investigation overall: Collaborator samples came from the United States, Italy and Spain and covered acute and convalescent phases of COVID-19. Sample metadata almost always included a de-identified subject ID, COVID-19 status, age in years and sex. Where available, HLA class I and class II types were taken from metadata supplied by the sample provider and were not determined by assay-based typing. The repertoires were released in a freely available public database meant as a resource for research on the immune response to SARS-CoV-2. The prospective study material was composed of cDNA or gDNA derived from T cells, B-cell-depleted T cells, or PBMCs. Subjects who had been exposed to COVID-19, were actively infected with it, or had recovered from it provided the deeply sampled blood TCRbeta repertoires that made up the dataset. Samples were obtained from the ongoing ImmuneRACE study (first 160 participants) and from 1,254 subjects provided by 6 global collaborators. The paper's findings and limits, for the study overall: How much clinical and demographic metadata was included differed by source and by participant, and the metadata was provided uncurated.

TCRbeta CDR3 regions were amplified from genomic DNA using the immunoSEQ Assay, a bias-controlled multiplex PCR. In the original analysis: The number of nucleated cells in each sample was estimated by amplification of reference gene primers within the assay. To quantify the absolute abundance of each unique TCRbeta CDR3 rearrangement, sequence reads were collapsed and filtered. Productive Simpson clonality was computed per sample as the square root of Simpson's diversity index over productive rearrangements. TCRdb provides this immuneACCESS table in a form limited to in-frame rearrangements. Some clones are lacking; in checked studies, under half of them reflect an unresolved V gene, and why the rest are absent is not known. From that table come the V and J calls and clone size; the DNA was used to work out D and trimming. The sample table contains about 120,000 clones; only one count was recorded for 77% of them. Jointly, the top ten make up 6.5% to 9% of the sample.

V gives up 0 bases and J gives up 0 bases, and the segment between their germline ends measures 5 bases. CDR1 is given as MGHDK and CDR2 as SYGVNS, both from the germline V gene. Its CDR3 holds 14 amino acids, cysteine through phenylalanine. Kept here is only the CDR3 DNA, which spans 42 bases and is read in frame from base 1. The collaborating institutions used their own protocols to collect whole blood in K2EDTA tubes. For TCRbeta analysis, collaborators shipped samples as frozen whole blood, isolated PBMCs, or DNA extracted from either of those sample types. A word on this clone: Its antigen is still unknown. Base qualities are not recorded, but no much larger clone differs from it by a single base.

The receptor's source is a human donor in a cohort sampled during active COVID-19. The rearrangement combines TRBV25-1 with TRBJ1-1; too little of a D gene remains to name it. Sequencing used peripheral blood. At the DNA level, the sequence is TGTGCCAGCAGTGAATATTCTATGAACACTGAAGCTTTCTTT. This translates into CASSEYSMNTEAFF.